This T cell receptor beta chain was documented in a study of T cell responses to AZD1222 COVID-19 vaccine. Concerning this clone itself: Its antigen remains unknown.

The CDR3 totals 14 residues. Germline V gives CDR1 SGDLS, CDR2 YYNGEE. The V segment lost 3 bases and the J segment 3 bases; nucleotides outside the gene matches: 6. Study conclusions and caveats: Donors skewed white British and female; clonal diversity was possibly underestimated. Researchers took repertoire samples only after the peak T cell response had come. Only 5 or 6 individuals given AZD1222 were seropositive at baseline.

This table comes from immunoSEQ multiplex PCR, and its TCRdb copy is limited to in-frame clones, with some not included. The profile shows over 100,000 clones, around 87% of them singletons. The sequence was obtained from an adult who received the AZD1222 COVID-19 vaccine. Specimen: peripheral blood, collected 28 days after the second AZD1222 dose. The chain links TRBV9 to TRBJ2-7; 7 bases line up with TRBD1. The CDR3 reads CASSARDRHYEQYF. The DNA of the CDR3 is TGTGCCAGCAGCGCCCGGGACAGACACTACGAGCAGTACTTC.